Shown below are 21 T cell receptor beta chains from a single sample sequenced in a study of blood T cell repertoires in COVID-19. Clones were read by immunoSEQ multiplex PCR, and TCRdb kept only the in-frame ones, dropping some. Of 100,000 to 150,000 clones in the sample, more than 80% were seen once. Material for sequencing was peripheral blood. The receptors derive from a woman older than 75 with COVID-19, enrolled during active disease.

The chain carries TRBV7-2 and TRBJ2-5; 13 nucleotides line up with TRBD2. V lost 5 bases, J lost 10 bases, and 4 bases stayed unmatched. The V gene's germline CDR1 is SGHTA and CDR2 FQGNSA. This CDR3 contains 13 residues. CDR3 in DNA: TGTGCCAGCAGCACGGGACTAGCGGGACTCCAGTACTTC. Residues: CASSTGLAGLQYF.

J is TRBJ2-6 and V is TRBV15; no firm D call. The CDR3 has 17 amino acids. V gave up 0 bases and J gave up 0 bases, with 9 bases separating them. Germline CDR1 is LNHNV and CDR2 is YYDKDF (reference sequence). The CDR3 nucleotides read TGTGCCACCAGCAGAGAGGGCACTGGCTCTGGGGCCAACGTCCTGACTTTC. The encoded protein is CATSREGTGSGANVLTF.

The V and J genes are TRBV19 and TRBJ1-1; D call uncertain. Trimming took off 0 bases at V and 5 bases at J, with 7 bases between the two ends. Germline V CDR1 and CDR2: LNHDA, SQIVND (reference sequence). CDR3 length: 13 amino acids. The CDR3 nucleotides are TGTGCCAGTAGTATAGATCCGTTAACTGAAGCTTTCTTT. Protein: CASSIDPLTEAFF.

The chain uses TRBV7-6 and TRBJ1-6; tentatively, D is TRBD1 (5 bases). This CDR3 is 15 amino acids long. V gave up 5 bases and J gave up 7 bases, with 15 bases separating them. Germline-derived CDR1 and CDR2 are SGHVS and FNYEAQ. CDR3 protein: CASSTREGRNSPLHF. CDR3 bases: TGTGCCAGCAGCACCCGGGAGGGGAGAAATTCACCCCTCCACTTT.

The chain links TRBV5-1 to TRBJ1-1; a possible D gene is TRBD1 (5 bases). The CDR3 consists of 13 residues. Trimming removed 2 bases at V and 0 bases at J, with 5 bases between. CDR1 is SGHRS and CDR2 is YFSETQ in the germline V gene. CDR3: CASSFRVNTEAFF. The CDR3 DNA reads TGCGCCAGCAGCTTCAGGGTGAACACTGAAGCTTTCTTT. The entire variable domain, with the rest obtained from reference TRBV5-1 and TRBJ1-1, is as follows: KAGVTQTPRYLIKTRGQQVTLSCSPISGHRSVSWYQQTPGQGLQFLFEYFSETQRNKGNFPGRFSGRQFSNSRSEMNVSTLELGDSALYLCASSFRVNTEAFFGQGTRLTVV.

As concerns this clone: An end of the junction differs from the germline gene, which may be a read error. The rearrangement links TRBV2 to TRBJ2-5; 8 bases are shared with TRBD1. Per germline, CDR1 SNHLY and CDR2 FYNNEI. The CDR3 is made up of 14 amino acids. The CDR3 protein is CASREDRGRGAQYF. The CDR3 DNA is TGTGCCAGCAGAGAAGACAGGGGACGAGGAGCCCAGTACTTC.

This chain joins TRBV7-2 and TRBJ2-5, with TRBD2 matching 10 bases. The V gene's germline CDR1 is SGHTA and CDR2 FQGNSA. CDR3 length: 15 amino acids. The trim removed 4 bases at V and 2 bases at J, leaving 4 bases unmatched. CDR3 DNA sequence: TGTGCCAGCAGCTCCAAGACTAGCGGGCAAGAGACCCAGTACTTC. Amino acid sequence: CASSSKTSGQETQYF.

The sample holds one count of this clone. J is TRBJ2-5 and V is TRBV19; 7 nucleotides line up with TRBD1. This CDR3 has 15 amino acids. Germline V gene sequence: CDR1 LNHDA, CDR2 SQIVND (reference sequence). V trimming: 4 bases; J trimming: 2 bases; junction bases outside the gene matches: 7. CDR3 in amino acids: CASSTSPGQQETQYF. CDR3 DNA: TGTGCCAGTAGTACCTCACCGGGACAGCAAGAGACCCAGTACTTC. The full variable domain, with the rest looked up from reference TRBV19 and TRBJ2-5, is DGGITQSPKYLFRKEGQNVTLSCEQNLNHDAMYWYRQDPGQGLRLIYYSQIVNDFQKGDIAEGYSVSREKKESFPLTVTSAQKNPTAFYLCASSTSPGQQETQYFGPGTRLLVL.

This chain connects TRBV6-5 to TRBJ2-7, with 7 bases identical to TRBD1. CDR3 length equals 12 residues. With V trimmed by 5 bases and J by 4 bases, 2 bases remained unmatched. CDR1 MNHEY and CDR2 SVGAGI come from the germline V gene. The CDR3 nucleotides read TGTGCCAGCAGTAGACAGGGATACGAGCAGTACTTC. It codes for CASSRQGYEQYF.

The chain combines TRBV6-2 or TRBV6-3 with TRBJ2-1; TRBD2 is a possible D gene (5 bases). Trimming left V 5 bases short and J 7 bases short, with 27 bases between. Germline V gene data show CDR1 as MNHEY and CDR2 as SVGEGT. CDR3 size: 18 residues. CDR3 coding DNA: TGTGCCAGCAGTACGCCACTTCAAGCGGCTCCGGCCAGGAATGAGCAGTTCTTC. It codes for CASSTPLQAAPARNEQFF.

J is TRBJ2-6 and V is TRBV7-2; D unclear. CDR1 and CDR2 from the germline V gene are SGHTA and FQGNSA. Trimming removed 6 bases at V and 1 base at J, with 4 bases between. The CDR3 totals 13 residues. The chain's CDR3 is CASRESGANVLTF. CDR3 sequence (DNA): TGTGCCAGCAGAGAGTCTGGGGCCAACGTCCTGACTTTC. Together with reference TRBV7-2 and TRBJ2-6, the CDR3 gives the full variable domain: GAGVSQSPSNKVTEKGKDVELRCDPISGHTALYWYRQSLGQGLEFLIYFQGNSAPDKSGLPSDRFSAERTGGSVSTLTIQRTQQEDSAVYLCASRESGANVLTFGAGSRLTVL.

This clone was recorded once. This chain links TRBV28 with TRBJ1-2; maybe TRBD1 (5 bases). V was shortened by 2 bases and J by 4 bases, with 8 bases between the two germline ends. CDR3 length: 13 residues. CDR1 and CDR2 from the germline V gene are MDHEN and SYDVKM. The CDR3 DNA sequence: TGTGCCAGCAGTTTAACAGGAAGCTATGGCTACACCTTC. Residues: CASSLTGSYGYTF.

The J gene is TRBJ2-7, the V gene TRBV7-3, with a weak D call TRBD1 (6 bases). Germline V CDR1 and CDR2: SGHTA, FQGTGA. This CDR3 is 16 amino acids long. The germline V and J ends were trimmed by 5 bases and 3 bases, with 20 bases remaining between them. The CDR3 nucleotides read TGTGCCAGCAGCCCGTTCGGGACAAGGGTACTCTACGAGCAGTACTTC. Protein: CASSPFGTRVLYEQYF. Combining the CDR3 with reference TRBV7-3 and TRBJ2-7 gives the whole variable domain GAGVSQTPSNKVTEKGKYVELRCDPISGHTALYWYRQSLGQGPEFLIYFQGTGAADDSGLPNDRFFAVRPEGSVSTLKIQRTERGDSAVYLCASSPFGTRVLYEQYFGPGTRLTVT.

J is TRBJ1-1 and V is TRBV19, with TRBD1 as a possible D gene (5 bases). CDR1 and CDR2 (germline): LNHDA, SQIVND (reference sequence). The germline V and J ends were trimmed by 3 bases and 2 bases, with 13 bases remaining between them. The CDR3 has 15 residues. CDR3 DNA: TGTGCCAGTAGTATGGGAGGCGGGGGAAACACTGAAGCTTTCTTT. Amino acid sequence: CASSMGGGGNTEAFF.

The gene calls are TRBV6-5 and TRBJ2-5; tentative D call: TRBD1 (5 bases). The CDR3 totals 14 residues. CDR1 is MNHEY and CDR2 is SVGAGI in the germline V gene. Deletions cut 10 bases from V and 4 bases from J, with 19 bases between. As DNA, the CDR3 is TGTGCCACCACAGAGCAGGGATCGGGAGAGACCCAGTACTTC. Encoded protein: CATTEQGSGETQYF.

This clone was recorded a few times. The V and J genes are TRBV19 and TRBJ2-6, with TRBD1 identical over 9 bases. Germline CDR1 LNHDA, CDR2 SQIVND (reference sequence). The CDR3 sequence is 17 residues long. Germline trimming cut 8 bases from V and 0 bases from J; bases unmatched to any gene: 8. CDR3 DNA: TGTGCCAGTCGTCCCGGGACAGGGACCTCTGGGGCCAACGTCCTGACTTTC. Its translation: CASRPGTGTSGANVLTF.

This chain uses TRBV7-9 with TRBJ1-2, with 10 bases aligning to TRBD1. The V segment lost 7 bases and the J segment 7 bases; nucleotides outside the gene matches: 9. The germline V gene has CDR1 SEHNR and CDR2 FQNEAQ (reference sequence). CDR3 size: 14 residues. The CDR3 here is CASNRQGAFVGYTF. CDR3 nucleotides: TGTGCCAGCAACAGACAGGGGGCGTTTGTTGGCTACACCTTC. Using reference TRBV7-9 and TRBJ1-2 for the parts outside the CDR3, the full variable domain is DTGVSQNPRHKITKRGQNVTFRCDPISEHNRLYWYRQTLGQGPEFLTYFQNEAQLEKSRLLSDRFSAERPKGSFSTLEIQRTEQGDSAMYLCASNRQGAFVGYTFGSGTRLTVV.

The chain recombines TRBV7-3 with TRBJ2-3, with D tentatively TRBD2 (6 bases). The ends were cut back, 3 bases at V and 4 bases at J, with 14 bases in the middle. The germline V gene encodes CDR1 SGHTA and CDR2 FQGTGA. This CDR3 has 15 residues. For the CDR3, the DNA is TGTGCCAGCAGCTTGGGTGTAGCGGATGCAGATACGCAGTATTTT. Translated: CASSLGVADADTQYF.

This clone has more than one count but fewer than ten. The chain combines TRBV4-3 with TRBJ2-3, with 10 bases identical to TRBD2. V trimming: 0 bases; J trimming: 1 base; junction bases outside the gene matches: 13. The CDR3 loop spans 20 amino acids. CDR1 is LGHNA, CDR2 YSLEER, per germline. CDR3 sequence: CASSQDNLLAGAVGTDTQYF. CDR3 DNA sequence: TGCGCCAGCAGCCAAGATAATTTGCTAGCGGGAGCGGTAGGCACAGATACGCAGTATTTT.

The chain is built from TRBV24-1 and TRBJ2-1; 9 bases agree with TRBD2. V gave up 4 bases and J gave up 2 bases; unmatched junction bases: 11. Germline V gene sequence: CDR1 KGHDR, CDR2 SFDVKD. There are 18 residues in the CDR3. The CDR3 sequence: CATSDPNPSGRTYNEQFF. CDR3 DNA: TGTGCCACCAGTGACCCTAATCCGAGCGGGAGGACCTACAATGAGCAGTTCTTC.

The rearrangement joins TRBV5-1 to TRBJ2-7, with 10 bases aligning to TRBD2. J was trimmed by 4 bases and V by 3 bases; bases with no gene match: 7. The CDR3 totals 15 residues. The germline gives CDR1 SGHRS, CDR2 YFSETQ. CDR3 loop: CASSSGTSDVYEQYF. In DNA form, the CDR3 reads TGCGCCAGCAGCTCCGGGACTAGCGATGTGTACGAGCAGTACTTC.